A selection of T cell receptor beta chains follows, all from one sample in a study of high-grade serous ovarian cancer treatment subgroups. TCRdb's table, derived via immunoSEQ multiplex PCR, lists solely in-frame clones and lacks some. The table shows just under 5,000 clones, with roughly 69% occurring only once. Sequenced: tumor tissue. The receptors were sampled from a human donor with high-grade serous ovarian cancer. Both conserved end residues are part of each CDR3. A D gene is named only where the DNA matches it firmly. Clone size is given for some rows only: seen once, a few or many times, or a class if the clone is expanded.

d_call	j_call	v_call	clone_size	cdr3_nt	cdr3_aa
TRBD1	TRBJ2-1	TRBV5-4	-	TGTGCCAGCAGCCGTTACGGACAGGGATACAATGAGCAGTTCTTC	CASSRYGQGYNEQFF
TRBD1	TRBJ1-4	TRBV11-2	-	TGTGCCAGCAGCTCAGGGACAGGGGGCTGGGATGAAAAACTGTTTTTT	CASSSGTGGWDEKLFF
-	TRBJ2-3	TRBV9	few	TGTGCCAGCAGCCCCGAACGGTTAGTTACAGATACGCAGTATTTT	CASSPERLVTDTQYF
TRBD1	TRBJ2-7	TRBV12-5	-	TGTGCTAGTGGTTTAGGGGGCGCAGACTACGAGCAGTACTTC	CASGLGGADYEQYF
-	TRBJ2-7	TRBV7-8	-	TGTGCCAGCAGCTTGTTGACCCCGCGGGGCTACGAGCAGTACTTC	CASSLLTPRGYEQYF
TRBD1	TRBJ1-5	TRBV16	few	TGTGCCAGCAGCCAAACAGGGGATCAGCCCCAGCATTTT	CASSQTGDQPQHF
-	TRBJ1-1	TRBV7-2	few	TGTGCCAGCAGCTTAGCACAGGGAGTATCTGAAGCTTTCTTT	CASSLAQGVSEAFF
-	TRBJ1-1	TRBV7-2	-	TGTGCCAGCAGCTCCGGGACAAGGAACACTGAAGCTTTCTTT	CASSSGTRNTEAFF
TRBD1	TRBJ1-5	TRBV2	-	TGTGCCAGCACCCCAACGACAGGGTTGGGTCAGCCCCAGCATTTT	CASTPTTGLGQPQHF
-	TRBJ1-3	TRBV19	few	TGTGCCAGTAGTGCGGAAGACAGGAGCTCTGGAAACACCATATATTTT	CASSAEDRSSGNTIYF
-	TRBJ2-2	TRBV19	once	TGTGCCAGTAGTATATATGAGGTGTCCGGGGAGCTGTTTTTT	CASSIYEVSGELFF
-	TRBJ1-1	TRBV9	-	TGTGCCAGCAGCGTAGACGCGGGGCAGGGCACTGAAGCTTTCTTT	CASSVDAGQGTEAFF
TRBD2	TRBJ2-1	TRBV7-2	-	TGTGCCAGCAGCAAGGGACTAGCGGGCTACAATGAGCAGTTCTTC	CASSKGLAGYNEQFF
-	TRBJ1-1	TRBV6-5	-	TGTGCCAGTTCGGACGGAACGAACACTGAAGCTTTCTTT	CASSDGTNTEAFF
-	TRBJ2-7	TRBV4-1	large	TGCGCCAGCAGCCAGAAACTAGACGGTCCCTACGAGCAGTACTTC	CASSQKLDGPYEQYF
-	TRBJ2-1	TRBV7-7	-	TGTGCCAGCAGCTTAGGGGCCCTAGGGAATGAGCAGTTCTTC	CASSLGALGNEQFF
-	TRBJ2-7	TRBV4-2	once	TGTGCCAGCAGCCCCGAGGGGGGCCAGGCCATCTACGAGCAGTACTTC	CASSPEGGQAIYEQYF
-	TRBJ1-4	TRBV5-4	few	TGTGCCTACTGGGGGGATGAAAAACTGTTTTTT	CAYWGDEKLFF
-	TRBJ2-1	TRBV9	-	TGTGCCAGCAGCGTAGGGTCGGGGGGCCTCTACAATGAGCAGTTCTTC	CASSVGSGGLYNEQFF
-	TRBJ2-3	TRBV5-4	few	TGTGCCAGCAGCCGGCCCCCTAGCACAGATACGCAGTATTTT	CASSRPPSTDTQYF
-	TRBJ1-5	TRBV2	-	TGTGCCAGCAGTGAAGCTTCCCGACGACAGCCCCAGCATTTT	CASSEASRRQPQHF
-	TRBJ2-5	TRBV6-1	-	TGTGCCAGCTCCCGAGGCTCCTGGCGGGAGACCCAGTACTTC	CASSRGSWRETQYF
TRBD1	TRBJ2-5	TRBV7-9	-	TGTGCCAGCAGCTGGGGACAGGGGATAGCGGAGACCCAGTACTTC	CASSWGQGIAETQYF
TRBD1	TRBJ1-5	TRBV7-8	-	TGTGCCAGCAGCTTAGCCAGCACAACAGGGGGTGGGCAGCCCCAGCATTTT	CASSLASTTGGGQPQHF